The 28 T cell receptor beta chains listed next were all sequenced from one sample in a study of T-cell memory formation after mild COVID-19. One entry per CDR3 protein results from TCRdb running MiXCR on the 5' RACE reads. The sample has about 560,000 distinct CDR3 sequences, 20% to 25% seen once; the top ten hold 8.4%. Sequences were obtained from PBMCs or a T cell subset sorted from them (not recorded which). These receptors were collected from an adult woman who had mild COVID-19 (a few samples of this study predate the infection). Cell type and time point are not known.

The V gene is TRBV29-1, the J gene TRBJ1-1; D is ambiguous. Trimming took off 4 bases at V and 1 base at J, with 4 bases between the two ends. CDR1 is SQVTM, CDR2 ANQGSEA, per germline. This CDR3 has 11 amino acids. CDR3 in DNA: TGCAGCGTTGTATGGAACACTGAAGCTTTCTTT. It encodes CSVVWNTEAFF.

V gene TRBV14 combines with J gene TRBJ1-5; D ambiguous. V was cut by 0 bases and J by 9 bases, with 21 bases left in between. The CDR3 is 17 amino acids. Germline V gene lookup returns CDR1 SGHDN and CDR2 FVKESK. The CDR3 here is CASSQEKENGRGSPQHF. CDR3 bases: TGTGCCAGCAGCCAAGAAAAGGAAAACGGCCGGGGATCGCCCCAGCATTTT. Full variable domain (outside the CDR3, taken from reference TRBV14 and TRBJ1-5): EAGVTQFPSHSVIEKGQTVTLRCDPISGHDNLYWYRRVMGKEIKFLLHFVKESKQDESGMPNNRFLAERTGGTYSTLKVQPAELEDSGVYFCASSQEKENGRGSPQHFGDGTRLSIL.

Turning to this clonotype: A junction boundary mismatches the germline segment, possibly from a read error. This rearrangement joins TRBV7-9 to TRBJ2-2, with D uncertain. The CDR3 runs 13 residues. CDR1 is SEHNR and CDR2 is FQNEAQ in the germline V gene (reference sequence). CDR3: CASSLPKTGELFF. The CDR3 coding sequence is TGTGCCAGCAGCTTACCGAAAACCGGGGAGCTGTTTTTT.

DNA of the CDR3: TGCGCCAGCAGCCTCCCCCTAGACCTGAACACTGAAGCTTTCTTT. This codes for CASSLPLDLNTEAFF. The rearrangement uses TRBV4-1 and TRBJ1-1; D is uncertain. Trimming left V 4 bases short and J 0 bases short, with 12 bases between. The CDR3 runs to 15 residues. Germline CDR1 and CDR2: MGHRA and YSYEKL.

The chain carries TRBV27 and TRBJ2-2; 8 bases are a match to TRBD2. Germline lookup yields CDR1 MNHEY and CDR2 SMNVEV (reference sequence). The CDR3 runs to 15 residues. V shed 3 bases, J shed 4 bases, and the junction held 4 bases outside the gene matches. The CDR3 DNA reads as TGTGCCAGCAGTTTTAGCGGGATGGCCACCGGGGAGCTGTTTTTT. Amino acids: CASSFSGMATGELFF.

This chain uses TRBV7-8 with TRBJ2-2; D is possibly TRBD1 or TRBD2 (5 bases each). Germline CDR1 reads SGHVS; CDR2 reads FQNEAQ. Trimming took 5 bases from V and 1 from J, leaving 11 bases between them. The CDR3 extends over 15 amino acids. CDR3 sequence reads: CASSAPGRNTGELFF. For the CDR3, the DNA is TGTGCCAGCAGCGCTCCGGGACGGAACACCGGGGAGCTGTTTTTT.

The rearrangement links TRBV7-9 to TRBJ2-2, with 11 bases fitting TRBD2. Germline V lookup: CDR1 SEHNR, CDR2 FQNEAQ (reference sequence). The CDR3 length is 15 residues. The V gene end was trimmed by 5 bases and the J gene end by 4 bases; junction bases not matched to a gene: 3. CDR3 amino acids: CASSPLAGATGELFF. CDR3 coding DNA: TGTGCCAGCAGCCCACTAGCGGGGGCCACCGGGGAGCTGTTTTTT. Using reference TRBV7-9 and TRBJ2-2 for the parts outside the CDR3, the full variable domain is DTGVSQNPRHKITKRGQNVTFRCDPISEHNRLYWYRQTLGQGPEFLTYFQNEAQLEKSRLLSDRFSAERPKGSFSTLEIQRTEQGDSAMYLCASSPLAGATGELFFGEGSRLTVL.

This clonotype was counted a few times. This chain links TRBV7-9 with TRBJ2-3, with TRBD2 matching over 7 bases. The V gene end was trimmed by 5 bases and the J gene end by 3 bases; junction bases not matched to a gene: 11. Germline CDR1 and CDR2: SEHNR and FQNEAQ (reference sequence). The CDR3 is 16 amino acids. The CDR3 DNA sequence: TGTGCCAGCAGCCCGTCCCCGGCGCGGGAGACAGATACGCAGTATTTT. Translated, it gives CASSPSPARETDTQYF.

This clonotype was counted a few times. The V and J genes are TRBV6-5 and TRBJ2-7; D unclear. V gave up 2 bases and J gave up 5 bases, with 7 bases separating them. The germline CDR1 and CDR2 sequences are MNHEY and SVGAGI. The CDR3 spans 12 residues. The CDR3 bases are TGTGCCAGCAGTTACGGTCGTCACGAGCAGTACTTC. It yields the protein CASSYGRHEQYF.

V usage is TRBV30 and J usage is TRBJ2-1; the D gene is possibly TRBD2 (6 bases). In germline, CDR1 is GTSNPN, CDR2 SVGIG (reference sequence). This CDR3 has 16 amino acids. V lost 0 bases and J lost 6, with 18 bases in between. The CDR3 sequence: CAWSVLAGRRANEQFF. In nucleotides, the CDR3 is TGTGCCTGGAGTGTACTCGCCGGGAGAAGGGCCAATGAGCAGTTCTTC.

This clonotype was counted between two and nine times. V and J are TRBV12-3 or TRBV12-4 and TRBJ1-1; 8 nucleotides match TRBD1. This CDR3 comprises 11 residues. Losses at the gene ends were 5 bases for V and 10 bases for J; bases not matched to a gene: 3. CDR3 bases: TGTGCCAGCAGTACCGACAGGGGAGCTTTCTTT. It codes for CASSTDRGAFF.

The V gene is TRBV29-1, the J gene TRBJ1-1; TRBD1 is a possible D gene (6 bases). Germline CDR1 and CDR2: SQVTM and ANQGSEA. This CDR3 is built from 14 residues. V lost 0 bases, J lost 5 bases, and 13 bases lay in between. CDR3 DNA sequence: TGCAGCGTTGAAGATCACGGGGGCAGTACTGAAGCTTTCTTT. Protein sequence: CSVEDHGGSTEAFF.

A few counts support this clonotype. The chain has TRBV24-1 and TRBJ2-5; D gene uncertain. The CDR3 is made up of 14 amino acids. V shed 2 bases and J shed 5 bases, with 11 bases lying between them. The germline gives CDR1 KGHDR, CDR2 SFDVKD. The DNA of the CDR3 is TGTGCCACCAGTGATTCGGACCGGCTGGAGACCCAGTACTTC. The encoded protein is CATSDSDRLETQYF.

In its sample, this clonotype was seen a few times. The chain is built from TRBV5-5 and TRBJ1-6; no clear D gene. Trimming removed 4 bases at V and 7 bases at J, with 15 bases between. CDR1 and CDR2 from the germline V gene are SGHKS and YYEKEE (reference sequence). The CDR3 covers 15 residues. The CDR3 loop is CASSPWEGPNSPLHF. The CDR3 nucleotides are TGTGCCAGCAGCCCCTGGGAGGGCCCCAATTCACCCCTCCACTTT.

The chain uses TRBV7-8 and TRBJ2-7; either TRBD1 or TRBD2 may supply D (5 bases each). Per germline, CDR1 SGHVS and CDR2 FQNEAQ. Trimming left V 5 bases short and J 5 bases short, with 10 bases between. The CDR3 spans 12 residues. The CDR3 reads CASSPRGHEQYF. Written as DNA, the CDR3 is TGTGCCAGCAGCCCTAGGGGACACGAGCAGTACTTC.

This clonotype was counted only a few times. This chain links TRBV12-3 or TRBV12-4 with TRBJ1-1; 9 nucleotides agree with TRBD1. J gave up 4 bases and V 3 bases, and 6 bases lay outside the gene matches. The CDR3 covers 15 residues. CDR3 in DNA: TGTGCCAGCAGTTTGGGGGACAGGGTTCGCACTGAAGCTTTCTTT. Its protein is CASSLGDRVRTEAFF.

In this sample, this clonotype turned up many times. The chain has TRBV7-2 and TRBJ2-1; D is unresolved. Trimming stripped 3 bases from V and 7 bases from J, with 10 bases between. This CDR3 is built from 13 residues. Germline V CDR1 and CDR2: SGHTA, FQGNSA. The CDR3 sequence: CASSFTAPNEQFF. CDR3 bases: TGTGCCAGCAGCTTCACGGCCCCTAATGAGCAGTTCTTC.

This sequence joins TRBV9 and TRBJ2-4; 7 bases agree with TRBD2. Trimming at V came to 3 bases and at J to 1 base, leaving 7 bases not matched to a gene. There are 16 residues in the CDR3. Germline V lookup: CDR1 SGDLS, CDR2 YYNGEE. CDR3 nucleotide sequence: TGTGCCAGCAGCGCGAGCGGGGCTCCCGCCAAAAACATTCAGTACTTC. This encodes CASSASGAPAKNIQYF. The variable domain in full, completed from reference TRBV9 and TRBJ2-4, reads DSGVTQTPKHLITATGQRVTLRCSPRSGDLSVYWYQQSLDQGLQFLIQYYNGEERAKGNILERFSAQQFPDLHSELNLSSLELGDSALYFCASSASGAPAKNIQYFGAGTRLSVL.

The chain couples TRBV4-2 to TRBJ2-7; TRBD2 matches 7 bases. V was clipped by 0 bases and J by 2 bases; unmatched bases: 4. There are 15 residues in the CDR3. Germline V gene data show CDR1 as LGHNA and CDR2 as YNFKEQ. The CDR3 DNA follows: TGTGCCAGCAGCCAAGATGACGCGGGGGCCTACGAGCAGTACTTC. Residues: CASSQDDAGAYEQYF.

The rearrangement links TRBV29-1 to TRBJ1-4; D is uncertain. This CDR3 comprises 15 residues. Germline V CDR1 and CDR2: SQVTM, ANQGSEA. V was clipped by 3 bases and J by 8 bases, with 19 bases between them. CDR3 coding DNA: TGCAGCGTTGATCTTCCGGGGAGCTCCGGGGAAAAACTGTTTTTT. Its protein is CSVDLPGSSGEKLFF.

The chain recombines TRBV20-1 with TRBJ1-5, with D possibly being TRBD1 (6 bases). CDR1 and CDR2 from the germline V gene are DFQATT and SNEGSKA (reference sequence). Deletions cut 2 bases from V and 0 bases from J, with 11 bases between. This CDR3 has 15 residues. The CDR3 is CSARRGGVSNQPQHF. The DNA of the CDR3 is TGCAGTGCTAGAAGGGGGGGAGTTAGCAATCAGCCCCAGCATTTT.

The genes are TRBV4-1 and TRBJ1-5; no firm D call. CDR1 MGHRA and CDR2 YSYEKL come from the germline V gene. This CDR3 contains 13 residues. The V end lost 0 bases, the J end lost 8 bases, and 8 bases lay between the germline ends. CDR3 sequence (DNA): TGCGCCAGCAGCCAAGATCTCGTTGAGCCCCAGCATTTT. This gives the protein CASSQDLVEPQHF.

This clonotype was seen more than once but under ten times. The V call is TRBV6-2 or TRBV6-3, the J call TRBJ2-3; maybe TRBD1 (5 bases). This CDR3 region has 16 residues. The ends were cut back, 4 bases at V and 2 bases at J, with 16 bases in the middle. CDR1 MNHEY and CDR2 SVGEGT come from the germline V gene. The CDR3 DNA reads TGTGCCAGCAGTTTTTGGGGCGGAGACCTCACAGATACGCAGTATTTT. Its protein product is CASSFWGGDLTDTQYF.

This clonotype was counted a few times. The chain carries TRBV11-1 and TRBJ2-2, with D uncertain. This CDR3 contains 13 residues. Germline loops: CDR1 SGHAT, CDR2 FQDESV (reference sequence). Trimming shortened V by 2 bases and J by 7 bases, and 8 bases separated the two germline ends. In DNA, the CDR3 is TGTGCCAGCAGCTTAACCGTTGACGGGGAGCTGTTTTTT. Protein sequence: CASSLTVDGELFF. Based on the CDR3 plus reference TRBV11-1 and TRBJ2-2, the full variable domain is EAEVAQSPRYKITEKSQAVAFWCDPISGHATLYWYRQILGQGPELLVQFQDESVVDDSQLPKDRFSAERLKGVDSTLKIQPAELGDSAMYLCASSLTVDGELFFGEGSRLTVL.

The rearrangement uses TRBV15 and TRBJ1-4, with D tentatively TRBD1 (5 bases). This CDR3 has 14 residues. V lost 0 bases and J lost 7, with 9 bases in between. In germline, CDR1 is LNHNV, CDR2 YYDKDF (reference sequence). Written as DNA, the CDR3 is TGTGCCACCAGCAGAGACAGGGTCAGTGAAAAACTGTTTTTT. Amino acids: CATSRDRVSEKLFF.

Here the CDR3 reads CSVAGAGYEQYF. The CDR3 nucleotides are TGCAGCGTGGCAGGGGCAGGCTACGAGCAGTACTTC. The chain combines TRBV29-1 with TRBJ2-7, with a tentative D call TRBD1 (6 bases). This CDR3 is 12 amino acids long. V was trimmed by 6 bases and J by 3 bases, leaving 12 bases between them. The germline V gene encodes CDR1 SQVTM and CDR2 ANQGSEA.

This clonotype turned up a few times. The rearrangement joins TRBV7-2 to TRBJ2-1, with 9 bases identical to TRBD2. Germline CDR1 and CDR2: SGHTA and FQGNSA. CDR3 length: 18 amino acids. V gave up 1 base and J gave up 0 bases; unmatched junction bases: 7. CDR3 nucleotides: TGTGCCAGCAGCTTAGTCCTAGCGGGATTAAGCTCCTACAATGAGCAGTTCTTC. As protein: CASSLVLAGLSSYNEQFF.

The rearrangement links TRBV29-1 to TRBJ2-7; perhaps TRBD1 as D (5 bases). This CDR3 comprises 15 residues. V was cut by 3 bases and J by 6 bases, with 21 bases left in between. The germline CDR1 and CDR2 sequences are SQVTM and ANQGSEA. As DNA, the CDR3 is TGCAGCGTTGAGGCAGGGAAGGCCCTCTACTGCGAGCAGTACTTC. Residues: CSVEAGKALYCEQYF.